The clone carrying this T cell receptor (beta chain) was detected ten times or more. Covering alpha and beta chains, TRAV- and TRBV-specific primers were used for the first-strand cDNA. TCR amplification used roughly 20 PCR cycles, a constant-region primer and a V-primer adapter. mRNA isolates were amplified via in vitro transcription. TCRdb independently ran MiXCR on the reads; one entry per CDR3 protein. Of about 60,000 distinct CDR3 sequences detected, under 30% appear once; the ten largest clones hold around 5%. The entry originates in a study of low-dose radiotherapy and immunotherapy resistance in tumors. The germline V and J ends were trimmed by 4 bases and 0 bases, with 9 bases remaining between them. CDR1 is SGHRS, CDR2 YFSETQ, per germline. The CDR3 is 14 residues long. Time point here: before trial treatment. In the RACIN dose-escalation trial, donors got nivolumab plus ipilimumab with aspirin, cyclophosphamide and radiotherapy. Inclusion covered patients whose advanced solid tumors lacked tumor-infiltrating lymphocytes.

The chain is built from TRBV5-1 and TRBJ2-3; D possibly corresponds to TRBD1 (6 bases). This material consisted of PBMCs, taken before treatment. The TCR was taken from a male donor with prostate cancer. Here the CDR3 reads CASSLTGSTDTQYF. The CDR3 region has the DNA TGCGCCAGCAGCCTGACAGGCAGCACAGATACGCAGTATTTT.